The 19 T cell receptor beta chains below come from one sample, sequenced in a study of PD-1 blockade in classical Hodgkin lymphoma. The time point: cycle 4 day 1 (C4D1), after 5 to 7 weeks of nivolumab. Every one of the patients relapsed after autologous stem cell transplantation (brentuximab vedotin exposure was variable). Sequencing used immunoSEQ multiplex PCR; TCRdb keeps in-frame clones, though not all of them. The top ten clones hold 28% of a sample with thousands of clones, over 60% of them seen once. Sample: peripheral blood mononuclear cells (PBMCs), taken before the fourth cycle of nivolumab. The receptor set was obtained from a human donor with classical Hodgkin lymphoma.

The V and J genes are TRBV28 and TRBJ2-5; D unresolved. This CDR3 is 14 amino acids long. With 1 base removed from V and 0 bases from J, the gap between germline ends came to 6 bases. Germline-derived CDR1 and CDR2 are MDHEN and SYDVKM. Written as DNA, the CDR3 is TGTGCCAGCAGTTTATTGGGGAACCAAGAGACCCAGTACTTC. It translates to CASSLLGNQETQYF.

J is TRBJ1-2 and V is TRBV9; TRBD1 might be the D (6 bases). This CDR3 region has 14 residues. Trimming stripped 4 bases from V and 2 bases from J, with 12 bases between. Looked up from germline, CDR1 is SGDLS and CDR2 is YYNGEE. The CDR3, as DNA: TGTGCCAGCAGCACACAGGGAATAAACTATGGCTACACCTTC. Its protein product is CASSTQGINYGYTF.

The genes are TRBV5-1 and TRBJ2-2; 9 bases match TRBD1. CDR3 length: 15 amino acids. Germline V gives CDR1 SGHRS, CDR2 YFSETQ. V was clipped by 6 bases and J by 5 bases; unmatched bases: 8. CDR3 sequence: CASTKQGAGTGELFF. The CDR3 bases are TGCGCCAGCACCAAACAGGGGGCTGGTACCGGGGAGCTGTTTTTT.

The chain combines TRBV6-1 with TRBJ2-2, with D possibly matching TRBD1 (5 bases). The V and J ends lost 1 base and 4 bases respectively, with 10 bases between them. The CDR3 contains 15 residues. Germline V gene data show CDR1 as MNHNS and CDR2 as SASEGT. The CDR3 protein is CASSEGGSGTGELFF. DNA of the CDR3: TGTGCCAGCAGTGAAGGGGGCAGTGGCACCGGGGAGCTGTTTTTT.

This chain uses TRBV6-6 with TRBJ1-1; possibly TRBD1 for D (6 bases). V lost 2 bases to trimming and J lost 1 base, with 8 bases between them. CDR3 size: 14 residues. Germline CDR1 and CDR2: MNHNY and SVGAGI (reference sequence). The CDR3 nucleotides are TGTGCCAGCAGTTACCTACAGGGGAACACTGAAGCTTTCTTT. This gives the protein CASSYLQGNTEAFF.

In its sample, this clone was seen a few times. The V gene is TRBV18, the J gene TRBJ2-7; TRBD1 aligns across 9 bases. The germline V gene has CDR1 KGHSH and CDR2 LQKENI. This CDR3 spans 15 amino acids. The V and J ends lost 6 bases and 5 bases, in that order; junction bases with no gene match: 11. In DNA form, the CDR3 reads TGTGCCAGCTCGATGATGGGACAGGGATTGCACGAGCAGTACTTC. Its protein is CASSMMGQGLHEQYF. Using reference TRBV18 and TRBJ2-7 for the parts outside the CDR3, the full variable domain is NAGVMQNPRHLVRRRGQEARLRCSPMKGHSHVYWYRQLPEEGLKFMVYLQKENIIDESGMPKERFSAEFPKEGPSILRIQQVVRGDSAAYFCASSMMGQGLHEQYFGPGTRLTVT.

The V call is TRBV7-9, the J call TRBJ2-1; D may match TRBD1 or TRBD2 (7 bases each). The CDR3 runs to 18 residues. Germline-derived CDR1 and CDR2 are SEHNR and FQNEAQ (reference sequence). V was shortened by 6 bases and J by 10 bases, with 31 bases between the two germline ends. The CDR3 DNA is TGTGCCAGCAGTTCAGACAGGGCGGGAGCGAGATTTCGTTCCGAGCAGTTCTTC. This gives the protein CASSSDRAGARFRSEQFF.

J is TRBJ2-3 and V is TRBV27; TRBD1 matches 8 bases. Germline loops: CDR1 MNHEY, CDR2 SMNVEV (reference sequence). This CDR3 is 16 amino acids long. Trimming took 8 bases from V and 1 from J; bases not matched to a gene: 11. The CDR3 coding sequence is TGTGCCAGCGGCGCTTGGACAGGGATAGGCACAGATACGCAGTATTTT. Protein sequence: CASGAWTGIGTDTQYF.

This chain uses TRBV9 with TRBJ2-3; D unresolved. Germline CDR1 SGDLS, CDR2 YYNGEE. Trimming removed 4 bases at V and 0 bases at J, with 9 bases between. The CDR3 spans 14 residues. The CDR3 reads CASSHSASTDTQYF. CDR3 coding DNA: TGTGCCAGCAGCCACAGCGCTAGCACAGATACGCAGTATTTT.

The gene calls are TRBV11-3 and TRBJ2-1; 9 bases fit TRBD1. The CDR3 has 14 residues. In germline, CDR1 is SGHNT, CDR2 YENEEA. Germline trimming cut 5 bases from V and 15 bases from J; bases unmatched to any gene: 14. CDR3 sequence (DNA): TGTGCCAGCAGCCCCACCGGGACAGGGCAATTGTTGTTCTTC. It codes for CASSPTGTGQLLFF.

This chain links TRBV18 with TRBJ2-1, with 11 bases fitting TRBD1. CDR1 is KGHSH, CDR2 LQKENI, per germline. J gave up 9 bases and V 2 bases, and 18 bases lay outside the gene matches. The CDR3 runs to 19 residues. CDR3 sequence (DNA): TGTGCCAGCTCACCATCGTTTTTGGGTTCGGGACAGGGGGTTGGTGAGCAGTTCTTC. Its protein is CASSPSFLGSGQGVGEQFF.

The sample holds a few counts of this clone. The rearrangement uses TRBV11-2 and TRBJ1-1; D may be TRBD1 (5 bases). V was shortened by 2 bases and J by 5 bases, with 9 bases between the two germline ends. Germline V lookup: CDR1 SGHAT, CDR2 FQNNGV. The CDR3 extends over 13 amino acids. The CDR3 protein is CASSLSAGTEAFF. Written as DNA, the CDR3 is TGTGCCAGCAGCTTATCAGCAGGGACTGAAGCTTTCTTT.

Of note for this clone: Other DNA sequences in the sample encode the same CDR3. The chain couples TRBV5-1 to TRBJ1-3; D uncertain. With 0 bases removed from V and 4 bases from J, the gap between germline ends came to 8 bases. The germline gives CDR1 SGHRS, CDR2 YFSETQ. The CDR3 totals 14 residues. CDR3 DNA: TGCGCCAGCAGCTTGGGAGGGCCAGGAAACACCATATATTTT. It yields the protein CASSLGGPGNTIYF.

The chain employs TRBV11-2 and TRBJ1-3; D may be TRBD1 (5 bases). The ends were cut back, 5 bases at V and 3 bases at J, with 11 bases in the middle. Germline values: CDR1 SGHAT, CDR2 FQNNGV. The CDR3 length is 14 residues. This CDR3 is CASSPGDVGNTIYF. CDR3 in DNA: TGTGCCAGCAGCCCTGGGGACGTTGGAAACACCATATATTTT.

This chain connects TRBV28 to TRBJ2-3; 9 positions agree with TRBD2. CDR1 and CDR2 from the germline V gene are MDHEN and SYDVKM. V lost 3 bases and J lost 1; bases outside the gene matches: 8. The CDR3 is made up of 17 amino acids. DNA of the CDR3: TGTGCCAGCAGTTTCGGCGGGAGGGCCGGGGGCACAGATACGCAGTATTTT. This sequence encodes CASSFGGRAGGTDTQYF.

This chain joins TRBV11-3 and TRBJ2-7, with D perhaps matching TRBD1 (5 bases). The CDR3 loop spans 12 amino acids. V was pared by 4 bases and J by 1 base, with 5 bases between. Looked up from germline, CDR1 is SGHNT and CDR2 is YENEEA. CDR3 DNA: TGTGCCAGCAGCTCAGGGTCCTACGAGCAGTACTTC. Translation gives CASSSGSYEQYF.

The rearrangement links TRBV5-5 to TRBJ2-1, with 7 bases aligning to TRBD2. The length of the CDR3 is 14 residues. The germline gives CDR1 SGHKS, CDR2 YYEKEE (reference sequence). Trimming took 3 bases from V and 10 from J; bases not matched to a gene: 10. CDR3 DNA sequence: TGTGCCAGCAGCTCCTATAGCGGGCTACGGGAGCAGTTCTTC. It yields the protein CASSSYSGLREQFF.

The chain carries TRBV27 and TRBJ2-3; no clear D gene. CDR1 and CDR2 from the germline V gene are MNHEY and SMNVEV (reference sequence). Trimming removed 4 bases from V and 2 bases from J, with 10 bases in between. The CDR3 length is 14 residues. CDR3 sequence reads: CASSSRTVTDTQYF. In DNA form, the CDR3 reads TGTGCCAGCAGTTCACGGACCGTCACAGATACGCAGTATTTT.

The genes are TRBV6-5 and TRBJ1-2; the match to TRBD1 covers 7 bases. This CDR3 region has 13 residues. Germline V gives CDR1 MNHEY, CDR2 SVGAGI. The V and J ends lost 6 bases and 8 bases, in that order; junction bases with no gene match: 9. Here the CDR3 reads CASRTGVGRGYTF. The CDR3, as DNA: TGTGCCAGCAGAACAGGGGTAGGGCGGGGCTACACCTTC.